These 32 T cell receptor beta chains originate from one sample sequenced in a study of T cell repertoires in cytomegalovirus infection. A single record per CDR3 protein comes from TCRdb applying MiXCR to the reads. The data hold approximately 990,000 distinct CDR3 sequences, with more than 25% observed a single time. These receptors have no known antigen. The input for sequencing was cultured CD8+ T cells from PBMCs, taken from culture after CMV antigen stimulation. The receptors were gathered from a human donor in good health (CMV status not recorded). Some clones in this sample may be carry-over from other donors' samples.

V is TRBV6-2 or TRBV6-3 and J is TRBJ2-1; tentative D call: TRBD1 (6 bases). In germline, CDR1 is MNHEY, CDR2 SVGEGT. V lost 0 bases to trimming and J lost 0 bases, with 18 bases between them. The CDR3 runs to 19 residues. The CDR3 is CASSYSSLQGIGSYNEQFF. As DNA, the CDR3 is TGTGCCAGCAGTTACTCGAGCCTACAGGGTATCGGCTCCTACAATGAGCAGTTCTTC.

The chain combines TRBV29-1 with TRBJ1-1; tentatively, D is TRBD1 (6 bases). The CDR3 covers 12 residues. The germline gives CDR1 SQVTM, CDR2 ANQGSEA. DNA of the CDR3: TGCACCTTGGGACACCTGAACACTGAAGCTTTCTTT. Encoded protein: CTLGHLNTEAFF. Full variable domain (missing parts from reference TRBV29-1 and TRBJ1-1): SAVISQKPSRDICQRGTSLTIQCQVDSQVTMMFWYRQQPGQSLTLIATANQGSEATYESGFVIDKFPISRPNLTFSTLTVSNMSPEDSSIYLCTLGHLNTEAFFGQGTRLTVV.

This sequence joins TRBV4-3 and TRBJ2-2; the D gene is possibly TRBD2 (6 bases). Looked up from germline, CDR1 is LGHNA and CDR2 is YSLEER. This CDR3 is built from 15 residues. The germline V and J ends were trimmed by 0 bases and 3 bases, with 8 bases remaining between them. CDR3 DNA sequence: TGCGCCAGCAGCCAAGATAGGAGGGACACCGGGGAGCTGTTTTTT. It codes for CASSQDRRDTGELFF.

V is TRBV6-5 and J is TRBJ1-3, with D perhaps TRBD1 (5 bases). Germline assignment: CDR1 MNHEY and CDR2 SVGAGI. Between the trimmed V and J ends, which lost 6 bases and 0 bases, there was a span of 12 bases. CDR3 length: 15 amino acids. In DNA, the CDR3 is TGTGCCAGCAGCGGGGGAGAATACTCTGGAAACACCATATATTTT. Translated, it gives CASSGGEYSGNTIYF.

CDR3 nucleotides: TGTGCCAGCAGCCAGGCACTAGCGGGGTACGAGCAGTACTTC. It yields the protein CASSQALAGYEQYF. The rearrangement joins TRBV7-2 to TRBJ2-7, with TRBD2 matching over 10 bases. The length of the CDR3 is 14 residues. From germline, CDR1 is SGHTA and CDR2 FQGNSA. V lost 5 bases, J lost 4 bases, and 5 bases stayed unmatched.

The chain couples TRBV4-1 to TRBJ2-7, with D perhaps TRBD2 (5 bases). Trimming took 1 base from V and 7 from J, leaving 8 bases between them. From germline, CDR1 is MGHRA and CDR2 YSYEKL. There are 12 residues in the CDR3. The CDR3 loop is CASSQAPGEQYF. The CDR3 DNA follows: TGCGCCAGCAGCCAAGCTCCGGGGGAGCAGTACTTC.

This clonotype turned up a few times. The DNA of the CDR3 is TGTGCCAGCAGAGGACGGGTCAGCTCTGGAAACACCATATATTTT. Its translation is CASRGRVSSGNTIYF. V usage is TRBV12-3 or TRBV12-4 and J usage is TRBJ1-3; no definite D call. The CDR3 length is 15 residues. V shed 6 bases and J shed 0 bases, with 12 bases lying between them.

V usage is TRBV19 and J usage is TRBJ2-1, with TRBD1 matching over 7 bases. The CDR3 covers 10 residues. CDR1 is LNHDA, CDR2 SQIVND, per germline (reference sequence). J lost 9 bases, V lost 10 bases, and 3 bases had no gene match. The CDR3 nucleotides read TGTGCCACAGCAGGGGGTGAGCAGTTCTTC. It is translated as CATAGGEQFF. Combining the CDR3 with reference TRBV19 and TRBJ2-1 gives the whole variable domain DGGITQSPKYLFRKEGQNVTLSCEQNLNHDAMYWYRQDPGQGLRLIYYSQIVNDFQKGDIAEGYSVSREKKESFPLTVTSAQKNPTAFYLCATAGGEQFFGPGTRLTVL.

This clonotype showed up just a few times. The chain recombines TRBV12-3 or TRBV12-4 with TRBJ1-6; the match to TRBD1 covers 7 bases. This CDR3 region has 18 residues. V gave up 8 bases and J gave up 2 bases; unmatched junction bases: 15. The CDR3 loop is CASSFWAGGFTYNSPLHF. The CDR3 coding sequence is TGTGCCAGCTCCTTTTGGGCAGGGGGGTTCACCTATAATTCACCCCTCCACTTT.

V gene TRBV7-9 combines with J gene TRBJ1-1; D may be TRBD1 (5 bases). The germline CDR1 and CDR2 sequences are SEHNR and FQNEAQ (reference sequence). The ends were cut back, 4 bases at V and 5 bases at J, with 17 bases in the middle. The CDR3 consists of 15 residues. The CDR3 DNA reads TGTGCCAGCAGCTCGTGGGGGGGTACGGAAACTGAAGCTTTCTTT. This sequence encodes CASSSWGGTETEAFF.

The table lists this clonotype with a few counts. The chain is built from TRBV6-6 and TRBJ1-1; D gene ambiguous. Germline assignment: CDR1 MNHNY and CDR2 SVGAGI (reference sequence). The CDR3 sequence is 14 residues long. V shed 6 bases and J shed 0 bases, with 11 bases lying between them. CDR3 loop: CASRLRSMNTEAFF. The DNA of the CDR3 is TGTGCCAGCAGGTTGCGGTCCATGAACACTGAAGCTTTCTTT.

The table lists this clonotype with a few counts. The chain combines TRBV9 with TRBJ2-3; D uncertain. The CDR3 sequence is 16 residues long. V was trimmed by 2 bases and J by 2 bases, leaving 15 bases between them. Germline CDR1 reads SGDLS; CDR2 reads YYNGEE. In DNA form, the CDR3 reads TGTGCCAGCAGCGTTGGAAGGGAAAGTGTCACAGATACGCAGTATTTT. Protein: CASSVGRESVTDTQYF.

V gene TRBV4-3 combines with J gene TRBJ2-1; possibly TRBD1 or TRBD2 for D (5 bases each). This CDR3 region has 17 residues. From germline, CDR1 is LGHNA and CDR2 YSLEER. Trimming removed 0 bases from V and 2 bases from J, with 14 bases in between. In nucleotides, the CDR3 is TGCGCCAGCAGCCAAGATCCGGCAGGGAGACCCTACAATGAGCAGTTCTTC. Protein product: CASSQDPAGRPYNEQFF.

This clonotype has more than one count but fewer than ten. The chain combines TRBV19 with TRBJ1-1, with D possibly being TRBD1 (5 bases). CDR1 is LNHDA, CDR2 SQIVND, per germline (reference sequence). V was shortened by 1 base and J by 4 bases, with 10 bases between the two germline ends. The CDR3 extends over 14 amino acids. CDR3 loop: CASSIAEQGTEAFF. The CDR3 DNA is TGTGCCAGTAGTATAGCGGAGCAGGGCACTGAAGCTTTCTTT.

In the case of this clonotype: A read error may be the cause here, since a much bigger clone is one base away. V gene TRBV19 combines with J gene TRBJ1-5; TRBD1 matches 7 bases. V shed 5 bases, J shed 3 bases, and the junction held 10 bases outside the gene matches. CDR1 and CDR2 from the germline V gene are LNHDA and SQIVND (reference sequence). The CDR3 loop spans 16 amino acids. The CDR3 sequence: CASSAPTGMINQPQHF. The DNA for the CDR3 is TGTGCCAGTAGTGCGCCGACAGGGATGATCAATCAGCCCCAGCATTTT.

This clonotype came up a few times. The rearrangement uses TRBV27 and TRBJ2-3; the D gene is possibly TRBD1 (5 bases). The CDR3 extends over 14 amino acids. Germline V lookup: CDR1 MNHEY, CDR2 SMNVEV (reference sequence). Trimming removed 4 bases at V and 2 bases at J, with 10 bases between. CDR3 residues: CASSSDRITDTQYF. The CDR3 nucleotides are TGTGCCAGCAGTTCAGACAGAATCACAGATACGCAGTATTTT.

The chain carries TRBV12-5 and TRBJ2-1; D not certain. Germline values: CDR1 LGHNT, CDR2 FRNRAP. This CDR3 comprises 13 residues. V was shortened by 1 base and J by 8 bases, with 9 bases between the two germline ends. CDR3 nucleotides: TGTGCTAGTGGTTTGGGCCGTGGCCATGAGCAGTTCTTC. Translated: CASGLGRGHEQFF.

This clonotype has a count of ten or more. The V call is TRBV20-1, the J call TRBJ2-3; maybe TRBD2 (6 bases). Trimming cost V 6 bases and J 4 bases, with 17 bases left between them. This CDR3 region has 14 residues. Germline V gives CDR1 DFQATT, CDR2 SNEGSKA (reference sequence). The CDR3, as DNA: TGCAGTGCCACGGACTATGAAGGAGCAGATACGCAGTATTTT. It yields the protein CSATDYEGADTQYF.

The chain combines TRBV27 with TRBJ1-5; 7 nucleotides align to TRBD1. V shed 2 bases, J shed 7 bases, and the junction held 5 bases outside the gene matches. Germline V gene data show CDR1 as MNHEY and CDR2 as SMNVEV (reference sequence). This CDR3 comprises 14 residues. The CDR3 DNA reads TGTGCCAGCAGTTTAGGGACAGCCGGGCAGCCCCAGCATTTT. Its protein product is CASSLGTAGQPQHF.

In this sample, this clonotype turned up many times. One junction end does not reproduce the germline sequence, and a read error may be involved. The chain carries TRBV7-7 and TRBJ2-5; possibly TRBD2 for D (6 bases). CDR1 and CDR2 (germline): SSHAT, FNYEAQ (reference sequence). CDR3 length: 15 residues. The CDR3 is CASSLAWDLQETQYF. In DNA form, the CDR3 reads TGTGCTAGCAGCTTAGCTTGGGACTTGCAAGAGACCCAGTACTTC.

The sample holds many counts of this clonotype. The chain has TRBV19 and TRBJ2-3, with 10 bases that match TRBD2. Germline V gene data show CDR1 as LNHDA and CDR2 as SQIVND (reference sequence). This CDR3 contains 16 residues. V shed 4 bases and J 2 bases; nucleotides not matched to a gene: 6. CDR3 bases: TGTGCCAGTAGTAGCGCCAGCGGGGGGGCCACAGATACGCAGTATTTT. This gives the protein CASSSASGGATDTQYF.

V gene TRBV10-3 combines with J gene TRBJ1-1; 7 bases align to TRBD1. The J segment lost 2 bases and the V segment lost 3 bases, leaving 6 bases of the junction unmatched. Germline V gene lookup returns CDR1 ENHRY and CDR2 SYGVKD. CDR3 size: 15 residues. CDR3 region: CAISETGEVNTEAFF. The CDR3 nucleotides read TGTGCCATCAGTGAAACAGGGGAGGTCAACACTGAAGCTTTCTTT.

The table lists this clonotype with many counts. The rearrangement links TRBV7-9 to TRBJ2-7; the match to TRBD1 covers 7 bases. In germline, CDR1 is SEHNR, CDR2 FQNEAQ (reference sequence). Trimming removed 6 bases from V and 0 bases from J; junction bases left unmatched: 14. This CDR3 has 17 residues. As DNA, the CDR3 is TGTGCCAGCAGGCCGACAGGGAACGAAGCGAGCTCCTACGAGCAGTACTTC. Its protein is CASRPTGNEASSYEQYF. Complete variable domain (other parts from reference TRBV7-9 and TRBJ2-7): DTGVSQNPRHKITKRGQNVTFRCDPISEHNRLYWYRQTLGQGPEFLTYFQNEAQLEKSRLLSDRFSAERPKGSFSTLEIQRTEQGDSAMYLCASRPTGNEASSYEQYFGPGTRLTVT.

This clonotype was observed a few times. The V gene is TRBV27, the J gene TRBJ1-1, with D possibly matching TRBD1 (5 bases). Trimming cost V 2 bases and J 3 bases, with 10 bases left between them. CDR1 is MNHEY and CDR2 is SMNVEV in the germline V gene (reference sequence). This CDR3 region has 14 residues. CDR3 in amino acids: CASSLTRGDTEAFF. The CDR3 DNA reads as TGTGCCAGCAGTTTAACCCGGGGGGACACTGAAGCTTTCTTT.

The rearrangement joins TRBV20-1 to TRBJ2-5, with 11 nucleotides matching TRBD2. V shed 1 base and J 5 bases; nucleotides not matched to a gene: 15. Germline V gene sequence: CDR1 DFQATT, CDR2 SNEGSKA (reference sequence). This CDR3 region has 18 residues. The CDR3, as DNA: TGCAGTGCTAGAGTCAAGGGAACTAGCGGGGGCCTCGGGGAGACCCAGTACTTC. Translated, it gives CSARVKGTSGGLGETQYF.

This chain joins TRBV6-2 or TRBV6-3 and TRBJ1-5, with unresolved D. This CDR3 spans 16 amino acids. The V end was cut by 7 bases, the J end by 1 base, with 17 bases between. Germline CDR1 and CDR2: MNHEY and SVGEGT. For the CDR3, the DNA is TGTGCCAGCAAGTTGACCTCCGGGTGGAGCAATCAGCCCCAGCATTTT. Translated: CASKLTSGWSNQPQHF.

This chain joins TRBV19 and TRBJ1-2; D possibly corresponds to TRBD1 (6 bases). The ends were cut back, 7 bases at V and 5 bases at J, with 17 bases in the middle. Germline V lookup: CDR1 LNHDA, CDR2 SQIVND (reference sequence). The CDR3 length is 14 residues. The CDR3 DNA reads as TGTGCCAGTATCCAAAGGACAGCCATTTATGGCTACACCTTC. Amino acids: CASIQRTAIYGYTF.

V gene TRBV27 combines with J gene TRBJ2-2, with 11 bases matching TRBD2. The J segment lost 3 bases and the V segment lost 4 bases, leaving 4 bases of the junction unmatched. This CDR3 comprises 16 residues. Germline-derived CDR1 and CDR2 are MNHEY and SMNVEV (reference sequence). The CDR3 nucleotides read TGTGCCAGCAGTTCGGGACTAGCGGTTTACACCGGGGAGCTGTTTTTT. Translating gives CASSSGLAVYTGELFF.

This clonotype was counted only a few times. The V gene is TRBV7-9, the J gene TRBJ1-4; 9 nucleotides line up with TRBD1. After removal of 3 bases from V and 6 bases from J, the junction contained 20 bases not matched to a gene. Looked up from germline, CDR1 is SEHNR and CDR2 is FQNEAQ (reference sequence). CDR3 length: 20 residues. The CDR3 sequence: CASSFQAAGQGVDLDEKLFF. In DNA, the CDR3 is TGTGCCAGCAGCTTTCAAGCGGCGGGACAGGGAGTGGATTTGGATGAAAAACTGTTTTTT. The variable domain in full, completed from reference TRBV7-9 and TRBJ1-4, reads DTGVSQNPRHKITKRGQNVTFRCDPISEHNRLYWYRQTLGQGPEFLTYFQNEAQLEKSRLLSDRFSAERPKGSFSTLEIQRTEQGDSAMYLCASSFQAAGQGVDLDEKLFFGSGTQLSVL.

The V gene is TRBV18, the J gene TRBJ2-3, with a tentative D call TRBD1 (5 bases). Germline loops: CDR1 KGHSH, CDR2 LQKENI. The CDR3 sequence is 15 residues long. Between the trimmed V and J ends, which lost 3 bases and 2 bases, there was a span of 12 bases. The CDR3 region has the DNA TGTGCCAGCTCACCTGCGACAGATTACACAGATACGCAGTATTTT. Translated: CASSPATDYTDTQYF.

This clonotype was seen a handful of times. The chain combines TRBV4-3 with TRBJ2-1; the D is unclear. The CDR3 sequence is 15 residues long. Germline CDR1 reads LGHNA; CDR2 reads YSLEER. Trimming shortened V by 6 bases and J by 0 bases, and 12 bases separated the two germline ends. The DNA of the CDR3 is TGCGCCAGCAGTCAGACGGCTAGCTCCTACAATGAGCAGTTCTTC. Translating gives CASSQTASSYNEQFF.

Points on this clonotype: Given a much more abundant clone one base away, this may be a read error. The genes are TRBV7-8 and TRBJ2-1; D remains unclear. V shed 4 bases and J shed 5 bases, with 12 bases lying between them. Germline V gene sequence: CDR1 SGHVS, CDR2 FQNEAQ. The CDR3 totals 14 residues. CDR3 in DNA: TGTGCCAGCAGCTCGTCGGATTCCCACAATGAGCAGTTCTTC. Translated, it gives CASSSSDSHNEQFF.